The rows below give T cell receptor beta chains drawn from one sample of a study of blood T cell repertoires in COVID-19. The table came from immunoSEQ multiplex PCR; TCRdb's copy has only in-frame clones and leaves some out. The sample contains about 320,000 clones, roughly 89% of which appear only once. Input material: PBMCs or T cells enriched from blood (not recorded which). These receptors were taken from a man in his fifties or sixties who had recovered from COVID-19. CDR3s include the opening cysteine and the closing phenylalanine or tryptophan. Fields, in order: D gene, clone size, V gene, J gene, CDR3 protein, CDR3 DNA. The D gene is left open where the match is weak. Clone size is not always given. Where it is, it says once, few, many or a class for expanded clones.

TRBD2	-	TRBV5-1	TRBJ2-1	CASSLPGTSGGNEQFF	TGCGCCAGCAGCTTACCCGGGACTAGCGGGGGCAATGAGCAGTTCTTC
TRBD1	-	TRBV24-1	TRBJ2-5	CATSDYTIDRGKAQYF	TGTGCCACCAGTGACTACACGATTGACAGGGGTAAGGCCCAGTACTTC
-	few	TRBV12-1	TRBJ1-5	CASSTGTGRFNQPQHF	TGTGCCAGCAGCACCGGGACAGGGAGGTTCAATCAGCCCCAGCATTTT
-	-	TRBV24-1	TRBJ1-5	CAWPRGVGGKSNQPQHF	TGTGCCTGGCCGCGGGGAGTAGGAGGGAAGAGCAATCAGCCCCAGCATTTT
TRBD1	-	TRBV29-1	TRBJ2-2	CSVEQTGGRTGELFF	TGCAGCGTTGAGCAGACAGGGGGGCGGACCGGGGAGCTGTTTTTT
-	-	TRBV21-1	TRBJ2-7	CASSGRDRDPYEQYF	TGTGCCAGCAGCGGCCGGGACAGGGACCCCTACGAGCAGTACTTC
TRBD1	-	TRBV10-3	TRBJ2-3	CAIRGRGPGDTQYF	TGTGCCATCCGGGGCAGGGGGCCCGGGGATACGCAGTATTTT
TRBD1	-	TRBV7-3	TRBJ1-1	CASSFGQATEAFF	TGTGCCAGCAGCTTCGGACAGGCCACTGAAGCTTTCTTT
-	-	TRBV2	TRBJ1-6	CASVKAGARENSPLHF	TGTGCCAGCGTTAAGGCGGGGGCGCGGGAGAATTCACCCCTCCACTTT
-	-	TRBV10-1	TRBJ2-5	CASRRGAGETQYF	TGCGCCAGCAGACGCGGGGCCGGAGAGACCCAGTACTTC
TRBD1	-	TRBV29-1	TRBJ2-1	CSVRQTGTGAYNEQFF	TGCAGCGTTCGACAGACCGGGACAGGGGCCTACAATGAGCAGTTCTTC
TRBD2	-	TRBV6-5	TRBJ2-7	CASRGGEPPYEQYF	TGTGCCAGCAGGGGGGGGGAGCCCCCCTACGAGCAGTACTTC
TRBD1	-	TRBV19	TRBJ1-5	CASSIGGQVRSNQPQHF	TGTGCCAGTAGTATAGGGGGACAGGTACGTAGCAATCAGCCCCAGCATTTT
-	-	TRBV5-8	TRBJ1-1	CASSLGTGEAFF	TGTGCCAGCAGCTTGGGAACGGGAGAAGCTTTCTTT
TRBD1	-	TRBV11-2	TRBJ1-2	CASSLVRGRGYTF	TGTGCCAGCAGCTTAGTCAGGGGGCGAGGCTACACCTTC
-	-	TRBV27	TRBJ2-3	CASSSYTDTQYF	TGTGCCAGCAGTTCTTACACAGATACGCAGTATTTT
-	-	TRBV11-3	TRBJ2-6	CASSLSYKAGANVLTF	TGTGCCAGCAGCTTATCTTACAAAGCTGGGGCCAACGTCCTGACTTTC
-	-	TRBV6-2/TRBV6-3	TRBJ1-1	CASSPTGKMNTEAFF	TGTGCCAGCAGCCCCACAGGGAAGATGAACACTGAAGCTTTCTTT
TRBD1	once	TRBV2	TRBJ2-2	CASKRQGMNTGELFF	TGTGCCAGCAAAAGACAGGGAATGAACACCGGGGAGCTGTTTTTT
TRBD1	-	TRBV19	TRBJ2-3	CASSAVRDRGVTDTQYF	TGTGCCAGTAGTGCAGTCCGGGACAGGGGAGTCACAGATACGCAGTATTTT
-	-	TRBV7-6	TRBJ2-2	CASSLAVGRAGELFF	TGTGCCAGCAGCTTAGCTGTTGGCAGGGCCGGGGAGCTGTTTTTT
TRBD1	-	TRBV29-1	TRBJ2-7	CSVDRQGAKEQYF	TGCAGCGTTGACAGACAGGGGGCCAAGGAGCAGTACTTC
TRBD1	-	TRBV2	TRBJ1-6	CATAPEGQPNSPLHF	TGTGCCACCGCGCCGGAGGGACAGCCTAATTCACCCCTCCACTTT
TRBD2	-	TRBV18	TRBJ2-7	CASSPSLPAGGVEQYF	TGTGCCAGCTCACCAAGTTTGCCCGCGGGGGGGGTCGAGCAGTACTTC